This T cell receptor (beta chain) was sequenced in a study of T cell responses to AZD1222 COVID-19 vaccine (dated by TCRdb to the early 2020s). At the level of the whole study: AZD1222 recipients whose second dose came at about 4 weeks and those whose second dose came at about 12 weeks were combined into one group, since spike-specific TCR depth and breadth did not differ between the two schedules. TCR sequencing was performed for about 250 trial participants, of whom around 210 were given two doses of AZD1222 and some 25 were given two doses of MenACWY control vaccine. Trial participants were enrolled by age into subgroups of 18-55, 56-69 and 70-plus years, and around 150, 28 and 57 TCR-sequenced participants, respectively, were included in these subgroups. What the authors observed across the whole study: Only five to seven AZD1222 recipients were SARS-CoV-2 seropositive at baseline, limiting conclusions about previously exposed vaccinees. The vaccine-associated CD4 TCRs covered the entire spike protein, and the dominant responses fell in regions 160-218 and 743-854. Most participants were white British and females outnumbered males, and the authors suggested that clonal diversity may have been underestimated. Epitopes outside the regions mutated in the B.1.351 and B.1.1.7 variants were reportedly recognized by nearly half of the unique spike-specific TCRs. The 56-69-year group was small, and its depth increase did not reach significance, likely because of low power. Because no day 14 peak-response samples were available, the repertoires could be characterized only after the peak T cell response. After two AZD1222 doses, spike-specific TCR breadth and depth were significantly higher than at day 0 and than in MenACWY recipients.

As to this clone: Its specific antigen is unknown. Per-nucleotide qualities are absent, and no much larger clonotype sits a single base away.

V is pared back by 6 bases and J by 5 bases, with 1 base lying between the germline termini. The CDR3 runs 10 amino acids, cysteine and phenylalanine included. The read is trimmed to its CDR3 DNA, 30 bases read in frame from base 1. The germline V gene (reference sequence) provides CDR1 MNHNY and CDR2 SVGAGI. The CDR3 regions of human TCRbeta chains were subjected to immunosequencing. Concerning the study's data processing: TCRs in the repertoires were matched against a reference library of SARS-CoV-2-specific TCRs that had been generated with the MIRA antigen-specificity platform. Breadth was defined as the fraction of unique TCRs that were SARS-CoV-2-associated, and depth was defined as the fraction of total T cells that were SARS-CoV-2-associated. Using the MIRA data, every spike-specific TCR was mapped to the spike region that the TCR reacted to and assigned to either a CD4 or a CD8 class. Log10-transformed breadth and depth values were compared by one-way ANOVA with Sidak's multiple comparisons tests. Held by TCRdb, this immuneACCESS table contains in-frame sequences only and omits some clones. Under half of the omission traces to an unresolved V gene where checked; the cause of the rest is unknown. V and J calls and clone size are given by that table; D and trimming were obtained from the DNA. Recorded for this sample are some 100,000 clones; about 83% of them occurred a single time. Approximately 3% of the sample lies in the top ten.

Explained via the paper, the time point label denotes: baseline before first vaccination. Vaccinee samples came from UK trials COV001 and COV002, including a single-blind randomized controlled phase 2/3 trial of AZD1222 (ChAdOx1 nCoV-19) in healthy adults. Trial participant PBMC samples were collected at day 0 and day 28 after the second dose for TCRbeta chain sequencing. The sample was peripheral blood, taken on day 0 of AZD1222 vaccination. The receptor chain draws on TRBV6-6 and TRBJ1-4; no confident D gene assignment can be made. The clonotype was recovered from an adult in good health. The CDR3 corresponds to CASRNEKLFF. Here is the DNA: TGTGCCAGCAGGAATGAAAAACTGTTTTTT.